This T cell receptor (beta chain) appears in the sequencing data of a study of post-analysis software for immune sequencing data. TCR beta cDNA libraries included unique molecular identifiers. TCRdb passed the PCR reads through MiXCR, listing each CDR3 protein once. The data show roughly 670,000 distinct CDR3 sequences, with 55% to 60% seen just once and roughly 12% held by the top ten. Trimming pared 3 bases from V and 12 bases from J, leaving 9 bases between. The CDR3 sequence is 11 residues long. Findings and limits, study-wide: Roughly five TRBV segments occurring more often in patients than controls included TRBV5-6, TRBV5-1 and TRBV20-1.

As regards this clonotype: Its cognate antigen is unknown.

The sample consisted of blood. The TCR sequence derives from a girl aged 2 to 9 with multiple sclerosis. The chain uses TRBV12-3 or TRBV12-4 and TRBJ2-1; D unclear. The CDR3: CASSLSRGQFF. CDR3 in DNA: TGTGCCAGCAGTTTGAGCAGAGGGCAGTTCTTC.